This T cell receptor (beta chain) was sequenced during a study of T cell repertoires in cytomegalovirus infection. General study results and limits: Carriage of CMV together with the relevant HLA was identifiable through cumulative public TCR beta family frequency. What dominated the ex vivo response were HLA-C-restricted CMV-specific TCR beta clonotypes.

Trimming cost V 1 base and J 5 bases, with 6 bases left between them. From germline, CDR1 is SGHRS and CDR2 YFSETQ. The CDR3 loop spans 12 amino acids. Regarding this clonotype: The antigen is not known.

In TCRdb, the reads were re-called with MiXCR into one record per CDR3 protein. The sample comprises under 150,000 distinct CDR3 sequences, 20% to 30% of which are singletons, and approximately 35% rests with the top ten. The receptor comes from a human donor in good health (CMV status not recorded). Some clones in this sample may be carry-over from other donors' samples. The V and J genes are TRBV5-1 and TRBJ1-1; D not resolved. The sequenced sample was PBMCs, sequenced either directly or after in vitro stimulation (not recorded which). The CDR3, as DNA: TGCGCCAGCAGCTTGAGTTCTACTGAAGCTTTCTTT. This sequence encodes CASSLSSTEAFF.